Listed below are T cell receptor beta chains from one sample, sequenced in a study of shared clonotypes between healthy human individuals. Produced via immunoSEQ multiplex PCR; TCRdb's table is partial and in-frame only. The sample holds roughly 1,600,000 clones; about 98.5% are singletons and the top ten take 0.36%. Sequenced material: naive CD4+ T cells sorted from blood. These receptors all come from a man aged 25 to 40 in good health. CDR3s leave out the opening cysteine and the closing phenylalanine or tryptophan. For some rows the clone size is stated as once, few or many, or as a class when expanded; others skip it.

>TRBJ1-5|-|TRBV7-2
ASSPQDNQPQH
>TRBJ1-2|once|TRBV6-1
ASSAGQALNYGYT
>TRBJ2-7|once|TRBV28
ASSLLLGQVAHEQY
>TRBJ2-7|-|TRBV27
ASTASGTGGIYEQY
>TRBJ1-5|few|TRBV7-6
ASSHGGQGQPQH
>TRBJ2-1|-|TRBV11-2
ASSLQDSRLWGEQF
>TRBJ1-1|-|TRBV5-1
ASSENKNTEAF
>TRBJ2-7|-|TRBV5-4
ASSLETSRVYEQY
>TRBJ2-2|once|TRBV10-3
AITSGTGKAGELF
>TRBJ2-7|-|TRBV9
ASSKTGKYEQY
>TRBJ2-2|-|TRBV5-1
ASSLPGLAGGKSGELF
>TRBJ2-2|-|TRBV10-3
AISESRRGNTGELF
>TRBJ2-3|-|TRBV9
ASSVGLASDTQY
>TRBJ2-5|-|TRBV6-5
ASSFNRGLGQETQY
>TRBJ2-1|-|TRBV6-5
ASSYLAGVANEQF
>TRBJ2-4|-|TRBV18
ASSPWGNISAKNIQY
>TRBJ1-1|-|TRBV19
ASRRDTVNTEAF
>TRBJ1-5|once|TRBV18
ASSPNSNQPQH
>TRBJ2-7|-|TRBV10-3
AISDPGRWQY
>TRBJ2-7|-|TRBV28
ASRRSGSYEQY
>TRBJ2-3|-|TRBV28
ASSPLRDTQY
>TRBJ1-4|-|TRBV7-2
ASSPRDSREKLF
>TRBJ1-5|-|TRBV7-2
ASSLVGHFNQPQH
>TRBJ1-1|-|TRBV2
AIARATEAF
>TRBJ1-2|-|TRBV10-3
AISVNRAYGYT
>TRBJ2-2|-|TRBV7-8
ASSPGTGNTGELF